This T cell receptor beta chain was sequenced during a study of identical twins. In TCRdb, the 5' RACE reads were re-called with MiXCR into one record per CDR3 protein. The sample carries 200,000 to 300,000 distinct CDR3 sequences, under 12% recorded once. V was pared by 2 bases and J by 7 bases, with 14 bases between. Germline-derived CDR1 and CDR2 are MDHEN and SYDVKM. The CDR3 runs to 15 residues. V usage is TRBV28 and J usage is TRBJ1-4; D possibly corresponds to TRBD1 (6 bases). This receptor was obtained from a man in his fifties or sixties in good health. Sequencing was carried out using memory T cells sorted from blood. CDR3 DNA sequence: TGTGCCAGCAGTTTAGGGCCAGGGGAAAGTGAAAAACTGTTTTTT. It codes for CASSLGPGESEKLFF. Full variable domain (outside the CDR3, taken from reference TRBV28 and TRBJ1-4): DVKVTQSSRYLVKRTGEKVFLECVQDMDHENMFWYRQDPGLGLRLIYFSYDVKMKEKGDIPEGYSVSREKKERFSLILESASTNQTSMYLCASSLGPGESEKLFFGSGTQLSVL.